This record covers a single T cell receptor beta chain. The clone's antigen remains unknown. Base qualities are not at hand, and no much larger clone is one base apart. The sample comes from a study of spatial heterogeneity in lung cancer (dated by TCRdb to the late 2010s). Describing the broader study: Beta-chain transcripts were consistently detected in greater numbers than alpha-chain transcripts, which likely reflected higher beta-chain transcript abundance. In non-small cell lung cancer, the study quantitatively compared TCR alpha and beta repertoires across several tumor regions, matched nontumor lung, and blood. Nonsynonymous mutation counts, determined by whole-exome sequencing of tumor tissue, were related to TCR repertoire features. In the raw uncorrected reads, each unique combination of TCR and UMI appeared on average more than ten times. TCR transcript counts in tumor regions correlated strongly with a T cell transcriptional module score from matched bulk RNA-seq. Both alpha and beta chains were TCR-sequenced in samples taken at surgery, namely 220 tumor regions, around 61 matched nontumor lung samples and 50 to 60 PBMC samples.

V is pared back by 7 bases and J by 3 bases, with 18 bases lying between the germline termini. Spanning cysteine to phenylalanine, the CDR3 consists of 15 amino acids. Only the CDR3 region is kept as DNA, spanning 45 bases read in frame from base 1. Receptors were amplified or captured by 5' RACE. Sequencing was performed on a NextSeq 500. To allow correction of PCR and sequencing errors, the TCR library protocol tagged every TCR cDNA molecule with a unique molecular identifier. The published analysis was carried out like this. Decombinator tools were used for TCR identification, UMI-based error correction and CDR3 extraction. TCRs above a frequency of 2 per 1,000, corresponding to the top 1% of the tumor frequency distribution, were defined as expanded. Expanded tumor TCRs statistically deemed absent (corrected P<0.05) from at least one tumor region were classed as regional, and all other expanded tumor TCRs were classed as ubiquitous. Renyi diversity was computed with the R vegan package after each repertoire had been subsampled 100 times to 5,000 TCRs. CDR3 similarity networks were constructed using string-kernel similarity of amino acid triplets, with links drawn between CDR3s whose pairwise similarity was above 0.82. In-frame beta chains were kept once TCRdb had trimmed the public reads at Q25 with fastp and called clones with MiXCR. Entries that share a CDR3 protein sequence are merged under the most common genes and DNA. The V and J calls reflect TCRdb's pipeline rather than the authors' work. For this sample the table gives under 12,000 distinct CDR3 sequences, of which 4.5% to 5.5% were detected only once. In total, the top ten clones hold 9.5% to 15% of the sample.

The paper as a whole reports these results and caveats: Confirming at a functional level the hypothesis that regional TCRs recognize regional mutations was considered to require additional single-cell paired TCR alpha and beta sequencing. The tumor nonsynonymous mutation count correlated with the number of expanded alpha and beta TCRs within the tumor. Counts of ubiquitous and regional expanded TCRs were found to correlate with counts of ubiquitous and regional nonsynonymous mutations, respectively. TCR-seq was estimated to cover only approximately 6.6% of tumor T cells for alpha chains and around 12% for beta chains.

The label giving this sample's time point can be read as: sample taken at primary tumor resection. The donors were about 71 patients from the lung TRACERx cohort who had early-stage, untreated non-small cell lung cancer. For TCR sequencing, whole RNA was extracted from tumor and nontumor lung tissue, or from cryopreserved PBMC samples, and no cell sorting was done. Only patients with enough RNA available from two or more tumor regions were chosen for TCR sequencing. Tumor and adjacent nontumor lung specimens were reviewed by a lung pathologist before selection. This TCR was recovered from a male donor with early-stage non-small cell lung cancer. Material: lung tumor tissue, obtained at surgery. The chain is encoded by TRBV12-3 or TRBV12-4 joined to TRBJ1-2, with the D gene not confidently named. The DNA sequence is TGTGCCAGCATGCCTCCAACCGAGGGATACTATGGCTACACCTTC. Its coded protein is CASMPPTEGYYGYTF.